This TCR beta chain is from a study of blood T cell repertoires in COVID-19. Overall study context: The analysed material was cDNA or gDNA that came from T cells, B-cell-depleted T cells, or PBMCs.

The V gene's germline CDR1 is LNHDA and CDR2 SQIVND (reference sequence). Trimming stripped 2 bases from V and 2 bases from J, with 7 bases between. The CDR3 is 14 amino acids. TCRdb's copy holds only in-frame clones and misses some; the assay was immunoSEQ multiplex PCR. The data hold under 120,000 clones, with roughly 85% observed a single time. Sequences were obtained from peripheral blood. The chain recombines TRBV19 with TRBJ2-1, with D maybe TRBD1 (5 bases). The TCR was taken from a human donor in a cohort sampled during active COVID-19. In nucleotides, the CDR3 is TGTGCCAGTAGTATAACAGGCACCTACAATGAGCAGTTCTTC. Translation: CASSITGTYNEQFF.